One and the same sample provided the 7 T cell receptor beta chains below, sequenced in a study of blood T cell repertoires in COVID-19. Using immunoSEQ multiplex PCR, the repertoire was profiled, and TCRdb retains in-frame clones only, with some absent. The sample contains around 160,000 clones, approximately 86% of which appear only once. The sample taken for sequencing was peripheral blood. These receptors were obtained from a man between 60 and 75 years old with acute or convalescent COVID-19.

This clone was recorded only once. This chain uses TRBV10-3 with TRBJ2-1; 7 bases line up with TRBD2. V shed 4 bases and J 8 bases; nucleotides not matched to a gene: 5. This CDR3 is 13 amino acids long. Germline V CDR1 and CDR2: ENHRY, SYGVKD. In nucleotides, the CDR3 is TGTGCCATCAGTGTGGGCGGGAGTGATGAGCAGTTCTTC. Protein product: CAISVGGSDEQFF.

J is TRBJ1-4 and V is TRBV27; 7 bases agree with TRBD1. V lost 5 bases to trimming and J lost 8 bases; unmatched junction nucleotides: 11. The germline gives CDR1 MNHEY, CDR2 SMNVEV (reference sequence). CDR3 length: 15 amino acids. The CDR3 here is CASSRGQVVMEKLFF. CDR3 coding DNA: TGTGCCAGCAGTCGAGGACAGGTGGTGATGGAAAAACTGTTTTTT.

The chain is built from TRBV2 and TRBJ1-1; D remains unclear. Per the germline V gene, CDR1 is SNHLY and CDR2 is FYNNEI. V was clipped by 7 bases and J by 4 bases, with 16 bases between them. The CDR3 runs to 14 residues. The CDR3 coding sequence is TGTGCCAGCATCCCGAGCGGAGGCGGCACTGAAGCTTTCTTT. This codes for CASIPSGGGTEAFF.

This rearrangement joins TRBV28 to TRBJ2-5, with 10 positions matching TRBD2. Germline CDR1 is MDHEN and CDR2 is SYDVKM. The ends lost 8 bases at V and 2 bases at J; junction bases unmatched: 5. The CDR3 length is 14 residues. The CDR3 nucleotides are TGTGCCAGCGGACTAGCGGTCACTCAAGAGACCCAGTACTTC. Its translation is CASGLAVTQETQYF.

The chain links TRBV12-3 or TRBV12-4 to TRBJ1-2; D unclear. This CDR3 contains 13 residues. The V end lost 1 base, the J end lost 6 bases, and 9 bases lay between the germline ends. The CDR3 nucleotides read TGTGCCAGCAGTTTAGTTCGCCGGGATGGCTACACCTTC. Translating it yields CASSLVRRDGYTF.

The chain carries TRBV5-1 and TRBJ1-1; 7 bases align to TRBD1. CDR3 length equals 15 residues. Germline V gene data show CDR1 as SGHRS and CDR2 as YFSETQ. V shed 4 bases, J shed 0 bases, and the junction held 6 bases outside the gene matches. This CDR3 is CASSPFQGVNTEAFF. CDR3 nucleotides: TGCGCCAGCAGCCCCTTCCAGGGGGTGAACACTGAAGCTTTCTTT.

This clone was seen once. The J gene is TRBJ1-1, the V gene TRBV6-5; the D gene is possibly TRBD1 (6 bases). The CDR3 length is 15 residues. Trimming shortened V by 7 bases and J by 1 base, and 16 bases separated the two germline ends. Germline values: CDR1 MNHEY, CDR2 SVGAGI. The CDR3 region is CASMGSGQKNTEAFF. CDR3 in DNA: TGTGCCAGCATGGGGTCCGGACAGAAGAACACTGAAGCTTTCTTT.